The clone carrying this T cell receptor beta chain was counted only a few times. The V segment lost 6 bases and the J segment 6 bases; nucleotides outside the gene matches: 6. This CDR3 region has 13 residues. This specimen belongs to a study of T cell repertoires in cytomegalovirus infection. At the level of the study: In public TCR beta signatures, there were indications of both CMV infection and matching HLA type.

TCRdb used MiXCR to reprocess the reads, holding one entry per CDR3 protein. Of a few hundred thousand distinct CDR3 sequences in the sample, 26% were seen once. The source of this sequence is a human donor in good health (CMV status not recorded). Some clones in this sample may be carry-over from other donors' samples. The sequencing sample was made of PBMCs. This chain links TRBV12-3 or TRBV12-4 with TRBJ2-7; 9 bases agree with TRBD2. CDR3 nucleotides: TGTGCCAGCAGCCGCGGGGGGGCCCTCGAGCAGTACTTC. This translates into CASSRGGALEQYF.